The 32 T cell receptor beta chains listed next were all sequenced from one sample in a study of T cell responses to AZD1222 COVID-19 vaccine. The table came from immunoSEQ multiplex PCR; TCRdb's copy has only in-frame clones and leaves some out. The data hold about 84,000 clones, with approximately 88% observed a single time. Sequencing used peripheral blood, obtained 28 days after the second AZD1222 dose. The source is an adult who received the AZD1222 COVID-19 vaccine.

The CDR3 DNA follows: TGCGCCAGCAGCCCTACAACCGGGACAGTCTCTCCCCTCCACTTT. It encodes CASSPTTGTVSPLHF. The chain combines TRBV5-1 with TRBJ1-6; 7 nucleotides agree with TRBD1. Trimming removed 4 bases from V and 13 bases from J; junction bases left unmatched: 14. Germline CDR1 reads SGHRS; CDR2 reads YFSETQ. This CDR3 has 15 residues.

CDR3: CAISEASGGSGELFF. The CDR3 DNA is TGTGCCATCAGTGAGGCTAGCGGGGGCTCCGGGGAGCTGTTTTTT. This rearrangement joins TRBV10-3 to TRBJ2-2; 10 bases align to TRBD2. V dropped 2 bases and J dropped 6; count of bases not matched to a gene: 3. The CDR3 has 15 residues. CDR1 ENHRY and CDR2 SYGVKD come from the germline V gene.

V is TRBV7-9 and J is TRBJ2-2; 8 bases agree with TRBD1. Germline values: CDR1 SEHNR, CDR2 FQNEAQ (reference sequence). This CDR3 comprises 17 residues. Germline trimming cut 1 base from V and 3 bases from J; bases unmatched to any gene: 7. CDR3 amino acids: CASSLDKDRAHTGELFF. The DNA of the CDR3 is TGTGCCAGCAGCTTAGATAAGGACAGGGCGCACACCGGGGAGCTGTTTTTT.

The rearrangement links TRBV7-2 to TRBJ2-7; a possible D gene is TRBD2 (5 bases). V lost 5 bases and J 0 bases, leaving 14 bases between the germline ends. The CDR3 has 15 residues. From germline, CDR1 is SGHTA and CDR2 FQGNSA. CDR3 nucleotides: TGTGCCAGCAGCCCTACCGTTGGGAGCTCCTACGAGCAGTACTTC. Protein sequence: CASSPTVGSSYEQYF.

The chain links TRBV11-1 to TRBJ2-1; D may be TRBD1 (5 bases). Germline CDR1 reads SGHAT; CDR2 reads FQDESV (reference sequence). The V end lost 0 bases, the J end lost 7 bases, and 7 bases lay between the germline ends. The CDR3 has 13 amino acids. This CDR3 reads CASSLAGVNEQFF. In DNA, the CDR3 is TGTGCCAGCAGCTTAGCAGGGGTGAATGAGCAGTTCTTC.

J is TRBJ2-3 and V is TRBV30; D not resolved. This CDR3 has 11 amino acids. Between the trimmed V and J ends, which lost 2 bases and 4 bases, there was a span of 4 bases. Germline CDR1 and CDR2: GTSNPN and SVGIG (reference sequence). The CDR3 DNA follows: TGTGCCTGGAGTTCGGCAGATACGCAGTATTTT. Its translation is CAWSSADTQYF.

The V and J genes are TRBV6-5 and TRBJ2-1; 10 bases are shared with TRBD1. CDR1 is MNHEY, CDR2 SVGAGI, per germline. V was clipped by 6 bases and J by 6 bases; unmatched bases: 8. The CDR3 has 15 residues. CDR3 region: CASSNRDRGFNEQFF. DNA of the CDR3: TGTGCCAGCAGCAACCGGGACAGGGGTTTCAATGAGCAGTTCTTC.

About this clone itself: The sample contains more than one DNA sequence encoding this CDR3. The genes are TRBV3-1 (or the pseudogene TRBV3-2) and TRBJ2-7; D is perhaps TRBD1 (6 bases). V lost 4 bases to trimming and J lost 4 bases, with 11 bases between them. In germline, CDR1 is LGHDT, CDR2 YNNKEL (reference sequence). The CDR3 extends over 13 amino acids. CDR3 DNA sequence: TGTGCCAGCAGCCTAGGCAGGGGATACGAGCAGTACTTC. This encodes CASSLGRGYEQYF.

This rearrangement joins TRBV28 to TRBJ2-7, with unresolved D. V lost 6 bases and J lost 3, with 15 bases in between. This CDR3 contains 14 residues. CDR1 is MDHEN and CDR2 is SYDVKM in the germline V gene. The CDR3 region has the DNA TGTGCCAGCAGCGACGTAGGAAACAACTACGAGCAGTACTTC. It specifies CASSDVGNNYEQYF.

The rearrangement links TRBV7-2 to TRBJ1-3; no clear D gene. Per germline, CDR1 SGHTA and CDR2 FQGNSA. The V end was cut by 5 bases, the J end by 2 bases, with 10 bases between. The CDR3 consists of 14 residues. The CDR3 DNA follows: TGTGCCAGCAGCCTTGATGGTACTGGAAACACCATATATTTT. It codes for CASSLDGTGNTIYF.

This clone appeared once. J is TRBJ1-6 and V is TRBV7-9, with 7 bases lining up with TRBD1. This CDR3 region has 15 residues. V shed 5 bases and J 5 bases; nucleotides not matched to a gene: 6. The germline V gene encodes CDR1 SEHNR and CDR2 FQNEAQ (reference sequence). The CDR3 loop is CASSSGQVDNSPLHF. The CDR3 DNA sequence: TGTGCCAGCAGCAGCGGACAGGTGGATAATTCACCCCTCCACTTT.

This chain links TRBV11-1 with TRBJ1-2; no clear D gene. V shed 5 bases and J shed 6 bases, with 7 bases lying between them. Germline V gene sequence: CDR1 SGHAT, CDR2 FQDESV (reference sequence). The CDR3 sequence is 11 residues long. CDR3 bases: TGTGCCAGCAGCCGTGATGATGGCTACACCTTC. This codes for CASSRDDGYTF.

For this clone: Because the CDR3's place on the DNA is in doubt, the DNA is left out and the CDR3 is given as listed by TCRdb. This chain joins TRBV21-1 and TRBJ1-1. TRBV21-1 is annotated as a pseudogene. The CDR3 sequence runs 15 residues, both termini included. The CDR3 reads CASSKYWAVGAEAFF.

This chain joins TRBV5-4 and TRBJ2-3; the match to TRBD2 covers 8 bases. Germline V lookup: CDR1 SGHNT, CDR2 YYREEE (reference sequence). V gave up 3 bases and J gave up 5 bases; unmatched junction bases: 8. The CDR3 is 15 amino acids. The CDR3 DNA reads TGTGCCAGCAGCTCCCCGAGCGGGGGCCTAGATACGCAGTATTTT. As protein: CASSSPSGGLDTQYF.

The chain couples TRBV6-2 or TRBV6-3 to TRBJ1-1, with 7 positions matching TRBD1. The CDR3 has 18 amino acids. Unmatched junction bases numbered 17, after V lost 2 bases and J lost 5 bases. From germline, CDR1 is MNHEY and CDR2 SVGEGT. This CDR3 is CASSYDRERYLGVTEAFF. The CDR3 bases are TGTGCCAGCAGTTACGACAGGGAGCGGTATCTGGGGGTTACTGAAGCTTTCTTT.

V gene TRBV9 combines with J gene TRBJ1-1; D remains ambiguous. Trimming took off 5 bases at V and 8 bases at J, with 16 bases between the two ends. The CDR3 contains 13 residues. Germline lookup yields CDR1 SGDLS and CDR2 YYNGEE. The CDR3 DNA reads TGTGCCAGCAGTTCGGATTGGATCGGGGAAGCTTTCTTT. It codes for CASSSDWIGEAFF.

The chain has TRBV7-6 and TRBJ2-5, with 15 bases matching TRBD2. Germline CDR1 is SGHVS and CDR2 is FNYEAQ. V trimming: 5 bases; J trimming: 4 bases; junction bases outside the gene matches: 8. The CDR3 is 17 residues long. The CDR3, as DNA: TGTGCCAGCAGCATGGGACTAGCGGGGGGACTAGGAGAGACCCAGTACTTC. Protein: CASSMGLAGGLGETQYF.

The J gene is TRBJ2-1, the V gene TRBV4-2; tentative D call: TRBD2 (7 bases). V lost 3 bases, J lost 4 bases, and 10 bases lay in between. The CDR3 runs to 14 residues. CDR1 and CDR2 from the germline V gene are LGHNA and YNFKEQ. CDR3 in amino acids: CASSHRGAYNEQFF. CDR3 DNA sequence: TGTGCCAGCAGCCACCGGGGGGCATACAATGAGCAGTTCTTC.

This chain connects TRBV19 to TRBJ1-2, with TRBD1 as a possible D gene (6 bases). Between the trimmed V and J ends, which lost 7 bases and 4 bases, there was a span of 19 bases. Germline-derived CDR1 and CDR2 are LNHDA and SQIVND (reference sequence). The CDR3 is 15 residues long. The CDR3 spells CASIRGQSDGYGYTF. CDR3 in DNA: TGTGCCAGTATTAGGGGACAATCTGACGGCTATGGCTACACCTTC.

The V call is TRBV3-1 (or the pseudogene TRBV3-2), the J call TRBJ1-6; D uncertain. The V and J ends lost 1 base and 7 bases respectively, with 8 bases between them. Germline assignment: CDR1 LGHDT and CDR2 YNNKEL (reference sequence). The CDR3 is 14 residues long. The chain's CDR3 is CASSQGVLNSPLHF. The CDR3 DNA reads TGTGCCAGCAGCCAAGGGGTCTTGAATTCACCCCTCCACTTT.

The V and J genes are TRBV19 and TRBJ1-2, with D perhaps TRBD1 (5 bases). Germline lookup yields CDR1 LNHDA and CDR2 SQIVND (reference sequence). V lost 4 bases and J 4 bases, leaving 19 bases between the germline ends. The CDR3 covers 16 residues. CDR3 residues: CASSTPGREDFYGYTF. In DNA, the CDR3 is TGTGCCAGTAGTACACCGGGACGGGAGGATTTCTATGGCTACACCTTC. Filled out from reference TRBV19 and TRBJ1-2, the complete variable domain reads DGGITQSPKYLFRKEGQNVTLSCEQNLNHDAMYWYRQDPGQGLRLIYYSQIVNDFQKGDIAEGYSVSREKKESFPLTVTSAQKNPTAFYLCASSTPGREDFYGYTFGSGTRLTVV.

The rearrangement joins TRBV5-6 to TRBJ1-4; D unclear. With 4 bases removed from V and 0 bases from J, the gap between germline ends came to 10 bases. The germline CDR1 and CDR2 sequences are SGHDT and YYEEEE. This CDR3 is built from 15 residues. This CDR3 is CASSGNTSTNEKLFF. The DNA of the CDR3 is TGTGCCAGCAGCGGTAACACATCAACTAATGAAAAACTGTTTTTT.

The chain employs TRBV3-1 (or the pseudogene TRBV3-2) and TRBJ1-5; no definite D call. V lost 4 bases, J lost 5 bases, and 12 bases lay in between. In germline, CDR1 is LGHDT, CDR2 YNNKEL (reference sequence). The CDR3 length is 14 residues. The chain's CDR3 is CASSLDGLHQPQHF. For the CDR3, the DNA is TGTGCCAGCAGCCTGGACGGCTTGCATCAGCCCCAGCATTTT.

This rearrangement joins TRBV14 to TRBJ2-3; D is possibly TRBD1 (6 bases). Germline V gene lookup returns CDR1 SGHDN and CDR2 FVKESK. The germline V and J ends were trimmed by 2 bases and 1 base, with 13 bases remaining between them. The CDR3 is 16 amino acids. The CDR3 loop reads CASSQLQGIRTDTQYF. CDR3 DNA sequence: TGTGCCAGCAGCCAACTACAGGGAATCCGCACAGATACGCAGTATTTT.

The chain employs TRBV20-1 and TRBJ2-2, with D tentatively TRBD2 (7 bases). Germline V lookup: CDR1 DFQATT, CDR2 SNEGSKA (reference sequence). The CDR3 spans 15 residues. Deletions cut 3 bases from V and 3 bases from J, with 14 bases between. The CDR3 DNA reads as TGCAGTGCTAGTCTAGGGGGGGCCTACACCGGGGAGCTGTTTTTT. It encodes CSASLGGAYTGELFF.

This rearrangement joins TRBV5-6 to TRBJ1-5; D is unresolved. CDR1 SGHDT and CDR2 YYEEEE come from the germline V gene. CDR3 length equals 13 residues. Trimming took off 2 bases at V and 10 bases at J, with 13 bases between the two ends. The chain's CDR3 is CASSFSPGTPQHF. For the CDR3, the DNA is TGTGCCAGCAGCTTCTCCCCAGGCACTCCCCAGCATTTT.

The gene calls are TRBV15 and TRBJ2-3; 12 nucleotides align to TRBD2. The J segment lost 2 bases and the V segment lost 0 bases, leaving 6 bases of the junction unmatched. From germline, CDR1 is LNHNV and CDR2 YYDKDF (reference sequence). The length of the CDR3 is 18 residues. The CDR3 DNA reads as TGTGCCACCAGCAGAGAACTAGCGGGGGGATACTACACAGATACGCAGTATTTT. This encodes CATSRELAGGYYTDTQYF.

This chain connects TRBV5-4 to TRBJ2-3; 14 nucleotides match TRBD2. This CDR3 is 18 amino acids long. Trimming took 5 bases from V and 0 from J; bases not matched to a gene: 8. Germline CDR1 is SGHNT and CDR2 is YYREEE (reference sequence). The CDR3: CASRKGLAGGRSTDTQYF. CDR3 DNA: TGTGCCAGCAGGAAAGGACTAGCGGGGGGTCGGAGCACAGATACGCAGTATTTT.

The V gene is TRBV5-1, the J gene TRBJ1-3; weak D call: TRBD1 (5 bases). The germline V gene encodes CDR1 SGHRS and CDR2 YFSETQ. V gave up 1 base and J gave up 3 bases, with 11 bases separating them. The CDR3 length is 15 residues. This CDR3 is CASSLLGQGGNTIYF. DNA for the CDR3: TGCGCCAGCAGCTTGCTGGGGCAGGGTGGAAACACCATATATTTT.

By sample share, this clone is medium-sized (0.01 to 0.1%). The gene calls are TRBV7-3 and TRBJ1-2; D gene unclear. The CDR3 consists of 13 residues. Germline V gene sequence: CDR1 SGHTA, CDR2 FQGTGA. V was trimmed by 5 bases and J by 3 bases, leaving 10 bases between them. Here the CDR3 DNA reads TGTGCCAGCAGCCAGCGACCGGACTATGGCTACACCTTC. Amino acid sequence: CASSQRPDYGYTF.

The chain couples TRBV10-3 to TRBJ2-3, with 7 bases matching TRBD2. Germline lookup yields CDR1 ENHRY and CDR2 SYGVKD. The CDR3 runs to 13 residues. CDR3 sequence reads: CASGVPSRDTQYF. CDR3 bases: TGTGCAAGCGGGGTCCCCAGCAGGGATACGCAGTATTTT.

The rearrangement joins TRBV4-3 to TRBJ1-5; D not resolved. Germline V CDR1 and CDR2: LGHNA, YSLEER. V was shortened by 1 base and J by 3 bases, with 7 bases between the two germline ends. The CDR3 has 14 residues. The CDR3 spells CASSQGRPNQPQHF. CDR3 in DNA: TGCGCCAGCAGCCAAGGACGGCCCAATCAGCCCCAGCATTTT.